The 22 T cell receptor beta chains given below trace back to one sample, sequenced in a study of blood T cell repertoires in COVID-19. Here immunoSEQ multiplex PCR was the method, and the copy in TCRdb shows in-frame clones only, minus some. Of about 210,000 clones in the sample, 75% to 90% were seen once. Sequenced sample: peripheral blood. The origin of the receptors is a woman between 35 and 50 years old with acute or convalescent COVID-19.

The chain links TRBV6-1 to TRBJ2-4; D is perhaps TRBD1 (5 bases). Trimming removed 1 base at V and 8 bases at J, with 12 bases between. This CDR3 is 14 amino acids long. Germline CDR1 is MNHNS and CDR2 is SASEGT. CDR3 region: CASSEVRGVDIQYF. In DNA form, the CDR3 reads TGTGCCAGCAGTGAAGTTAGGGGTGTAGACATTCAGTACTTC.

In DNA, the CDR3 is TGTGCCAGCAGCCTAAATACAGGGCTCTATAGCAATCAGCCCCAGCATTTT. Its translation is CASSLNTGLYSNQPQHF. The rearrangement joins TRBV7-9 to TRBJ1-5, with D perhaps matching TRBD1 (6 bases). Trimming pared 5 bases from V and 0 bases from J, leaving 17 bases between. This CDR3 region has 17 residues. The germline CDR1 and CDR2 sequences are SEHNR and FQNEAQ (reference sequence). The variable domain in full, with the rest retrieved from reference TRBV7-9 and TRBJ1-5, is DTGVSQNPRHKITKRGQNVTFRCDPISEHNRLYWYRQTLGQGPEFLTYFQNEAQLEKSRLLSDRFSAERPKGSFSTLEIQRTEQGDSAMYLCASSLNTGLYSNQPQHFGDGTRLSIL.

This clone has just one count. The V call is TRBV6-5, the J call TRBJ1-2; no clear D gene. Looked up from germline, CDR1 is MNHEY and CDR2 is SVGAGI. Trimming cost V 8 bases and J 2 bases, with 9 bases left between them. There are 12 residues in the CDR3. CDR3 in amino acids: CASLRANYGYTF. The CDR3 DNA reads TGTGCCAGCCTGAGGGCGAACTATGGCTACACCTTC.

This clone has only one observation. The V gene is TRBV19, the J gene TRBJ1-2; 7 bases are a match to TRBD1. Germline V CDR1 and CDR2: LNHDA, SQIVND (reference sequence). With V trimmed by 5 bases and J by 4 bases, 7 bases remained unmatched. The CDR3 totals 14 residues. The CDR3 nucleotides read TGTGCCAGTAGTCGAAGAGACAGGGCCTATGGCTACACCTTC. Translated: CASSRRDRAYGYTF.

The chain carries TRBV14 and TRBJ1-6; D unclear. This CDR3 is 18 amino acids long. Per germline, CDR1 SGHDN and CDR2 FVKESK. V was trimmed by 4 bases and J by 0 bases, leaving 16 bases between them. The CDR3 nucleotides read TGTGCCAGCAGCCCCGGCGGACTCTTGAGCTCCTATAATTCACCCCTCCACTTT. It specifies CASSPGGLLSSYNSPLHF.

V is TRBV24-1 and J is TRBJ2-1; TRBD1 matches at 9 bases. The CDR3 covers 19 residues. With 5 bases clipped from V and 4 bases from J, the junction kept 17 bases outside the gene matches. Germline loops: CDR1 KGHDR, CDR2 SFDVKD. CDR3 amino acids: CATSARPGTGNDKYNEQFF. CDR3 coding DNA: TGTGCCACCAGTGCCCGTCCCGGGACAGGGAATGATAAGTACAATGAGCAGTTCTTC.

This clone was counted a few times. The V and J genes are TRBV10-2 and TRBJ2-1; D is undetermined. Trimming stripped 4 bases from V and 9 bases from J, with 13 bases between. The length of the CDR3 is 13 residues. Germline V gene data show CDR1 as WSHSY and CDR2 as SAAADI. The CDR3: CASSVKTPGEQFF. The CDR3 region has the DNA TGCGCCAGCAGTGTAAAAACCCCCGGTGAGCAGTTCTTC.

The CDR3 region is CASSLTGAGTEAFF. CDR3 nucleotides: TGCGCCAGCAGCTTGACAGGGGCGGGAACTGAAGCTTTCTTT. The rearrangement uses TRBV5-1 and TRBJ1-1; 7 positions match TRBD1. CDR1 is SGHRS and CDR2 is YFSETQ in the germline V gene. This CDR3 is 14 amino acids long. V gave up 1 base and J gave up 5 bases; unmatched junction bases: 5.

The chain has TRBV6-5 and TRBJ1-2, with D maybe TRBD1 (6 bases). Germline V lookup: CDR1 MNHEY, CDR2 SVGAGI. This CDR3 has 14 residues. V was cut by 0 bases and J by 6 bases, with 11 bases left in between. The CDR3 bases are TGTGCCAGCAGTTACTCCCGACAGGCAAATGGCTACACCTTC. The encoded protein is CASSYSRQANGYTF.

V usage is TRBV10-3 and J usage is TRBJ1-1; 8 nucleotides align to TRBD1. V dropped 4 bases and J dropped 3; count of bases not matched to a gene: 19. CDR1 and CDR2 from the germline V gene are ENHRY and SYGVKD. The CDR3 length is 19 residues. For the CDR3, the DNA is TGTGCCATCAGTGTGGGTCCGGGACAGGCTTCCCTAGGAGACACTGAAGCTTTCTTT. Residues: CAISVGPGQASLGDTEAFF.

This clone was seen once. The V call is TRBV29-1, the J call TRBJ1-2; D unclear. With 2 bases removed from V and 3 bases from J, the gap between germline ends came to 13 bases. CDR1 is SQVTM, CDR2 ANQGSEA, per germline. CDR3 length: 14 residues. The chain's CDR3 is CSVESGEPDYGYTF. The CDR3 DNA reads TGCAGCGTTGAATCCGGGGAGCCCGACTATGGCTACACCTTC.

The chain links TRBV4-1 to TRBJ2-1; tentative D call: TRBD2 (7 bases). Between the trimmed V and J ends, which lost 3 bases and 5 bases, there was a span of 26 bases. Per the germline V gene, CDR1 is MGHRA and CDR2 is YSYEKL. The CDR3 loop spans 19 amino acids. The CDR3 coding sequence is TGCGCCAGCAGCCAGGTCGGTAGGGGGGGGCCTATAATCCACAATGAGCAGTTCTTC. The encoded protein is CASSQVGRGGPIIHNEQFF.

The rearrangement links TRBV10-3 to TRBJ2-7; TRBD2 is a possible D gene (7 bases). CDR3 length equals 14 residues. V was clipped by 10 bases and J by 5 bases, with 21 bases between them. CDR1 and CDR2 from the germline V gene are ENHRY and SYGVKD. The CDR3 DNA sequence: TGTGCCACCAAGTCCGGGGGGCGGCGCGACGAGCAGTACGTC. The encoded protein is CATKSGGRRDEQYV.

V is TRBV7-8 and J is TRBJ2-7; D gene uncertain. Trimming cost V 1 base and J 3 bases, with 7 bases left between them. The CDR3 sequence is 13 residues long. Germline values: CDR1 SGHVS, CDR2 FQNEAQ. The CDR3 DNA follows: TGTGCCAGCAGCTTAGGCGGAGACTACGAGCAGTACGTC. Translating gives CASSLGGDYEQYV.

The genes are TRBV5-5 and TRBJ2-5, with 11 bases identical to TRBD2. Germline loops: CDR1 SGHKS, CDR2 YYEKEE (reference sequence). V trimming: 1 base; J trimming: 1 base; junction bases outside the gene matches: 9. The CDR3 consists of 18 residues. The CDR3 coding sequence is TGTGCCAGCAGCTTGCGGGCCAGGCTAGCGGGGGGCCAAGAGACCCAGTACTTC. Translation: CASSLRARLAGGQETQYF. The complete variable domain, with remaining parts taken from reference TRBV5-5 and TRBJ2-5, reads DAGVTQSPTHLIKTRGQQVTLRCSPISGHKSVSWYQQVLGQGPQFIFQYYEKEERGRGNFPDRFSARQFPNYSSELNVNALLLGDSALYLCASSLRARLAGGQETQYFGPGTRLLVL.

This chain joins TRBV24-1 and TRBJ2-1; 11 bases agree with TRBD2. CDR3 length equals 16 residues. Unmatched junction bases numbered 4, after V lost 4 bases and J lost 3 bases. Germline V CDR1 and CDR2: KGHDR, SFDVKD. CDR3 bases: TGTGCCACCAGTGACAGACTAGCGGGGAACTACAATGAGCAGTTCTTC. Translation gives CATSDRLAGNYNEQFF.

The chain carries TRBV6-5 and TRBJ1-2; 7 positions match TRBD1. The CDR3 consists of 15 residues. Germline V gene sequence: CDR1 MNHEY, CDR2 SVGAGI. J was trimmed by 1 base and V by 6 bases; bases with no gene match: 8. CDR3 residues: CASSPPDRFNYGYTF. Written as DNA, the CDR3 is TGTGCCAGCAGCCCACCGGACAGGTTTAACTATGGCTACACCTTC.

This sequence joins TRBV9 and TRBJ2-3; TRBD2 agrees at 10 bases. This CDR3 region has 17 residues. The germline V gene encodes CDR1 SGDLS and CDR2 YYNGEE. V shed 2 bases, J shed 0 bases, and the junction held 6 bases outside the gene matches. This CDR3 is CASSVSSGGSSTDTQYF. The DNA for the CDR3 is TGTGCCAGCAGCGTGAGTAGCGGGGGGTCTAGCACAGATACGCAGTATTTT.

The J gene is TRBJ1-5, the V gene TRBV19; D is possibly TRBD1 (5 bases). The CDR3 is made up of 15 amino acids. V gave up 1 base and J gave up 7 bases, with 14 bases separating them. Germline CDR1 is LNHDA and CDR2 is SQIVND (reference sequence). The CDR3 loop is CASSIGAGMYQPQHF. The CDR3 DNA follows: TGTGCCAGTAGTATAGGGGCAGGGATGTACCAGCCCCAGCATTTT.

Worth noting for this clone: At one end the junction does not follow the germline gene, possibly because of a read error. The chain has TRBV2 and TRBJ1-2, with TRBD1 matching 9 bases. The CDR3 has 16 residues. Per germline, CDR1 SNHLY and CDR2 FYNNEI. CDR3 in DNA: TGTGCCAGCAGTGGCCCTGGACAGGGGACTAACAATGGCTACACCTTC. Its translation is CASSGPGQGTNNGYTF.

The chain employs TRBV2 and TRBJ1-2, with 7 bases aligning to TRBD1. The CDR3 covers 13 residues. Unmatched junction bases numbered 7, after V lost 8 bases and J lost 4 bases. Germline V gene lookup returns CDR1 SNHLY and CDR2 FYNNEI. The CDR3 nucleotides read TGTGCCAGCGGTAGGGACAGCGTCTATGGCTACACCTTC. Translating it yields CASGRDSVYGYTF. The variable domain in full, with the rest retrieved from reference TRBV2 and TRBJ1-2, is EPEVTQTPSHQVTQMGQEVILRCVPISNHLYFYWYRQILGQKVEFLVSFYNNEISEKSEIFDDQFSVERPDGSNFTLKIRSTKLEDSAMYFCASGRDSVYGYTFGSGTRLTVV.

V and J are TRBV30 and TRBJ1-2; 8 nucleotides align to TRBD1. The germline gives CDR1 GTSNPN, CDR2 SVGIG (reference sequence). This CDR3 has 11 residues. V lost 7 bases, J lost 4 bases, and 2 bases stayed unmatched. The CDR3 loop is CASDRAYGYTF. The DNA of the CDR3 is TGTGCCTCGGACAGGGCCTATGGCTACACCTTC.